Listed below are T cell receptor beta chains from one sample, sequenced in a study of blood T cells in healthy people across ages. TCRdb re-called the 5' RACE reads with MiXCR, one entry per CDR3 protein. The repertoire holds 1,800,000 or so distinct CDR3 sequences, with roughly two fifths as singletons. Material for sequencing was blood. The receptors derive from a human donor in good health. Both conserved end residues are part of each CDR3. Each record gives: J gene, clone size, V gene, CDR3 length, CDR3 protein. Size tells how often a clone was seen (once, few, many) or the class of an expanded clone, and some rows leave it out.

>TRBJ2-1|few|TRBV7-2|13
CASSFSGVAEQFF
>TRBJ1-2|.|TRBV7-6|14
CASSLVQDSKGYTF
>TRBJ2-1|.|TRBV10-3|12
CATGTSNNEQFF
>TRBJ2-3|.|TRBV27|15
CARPPRDTNTDTQYF
>TRBJ1-2|.|TRBV5-1|14
CASSPGQGHHGYTF
>TRBJ2-3|once|TRBV28|13
CASKGRVPDTQYF
>TRBJ1-2|.|TRBV20-1|14
CSAGSGQGEKGYTF
>TRBJ2-3|.|TRBV5-1|17
CASSLVPGLADTDTQYF
>TRBJ2-1|.|TRBV10-3|16
CAIRDPGTSEIHEQFF
>TRBJ2-3|.|TRBV4-1|16
CAGSPGTDYVGWSQYF
>TRBJ1-2|.|TRBV20-1|15
CSARDQMRGGYGYTF
>TRBJ2-3|.|TRBV18|16
CASSHKTQGLADTQYF
>TRBJ2-6|many|TRBV4-3|15
CASSQHTRARADLTF
>TRBJ1-1|once|TRBV11-2|16
CASSLGAGAFNTEAFF
>TRBJ2-1|.|TRBV20-1|11
CSARIYNEQFF
>TRBJ1-5|many|TRBV12-3/TRBV12-4|15
CASSYSQGRDQPQHF
>TRBJ2-5|.|TRBV4-1|16
CASSQATGSPQEIQYF
>TRBJ2-3|.|TRBV12-3/TRBV12-4|13
CASRASEADTQYF
>TRBJ2-7|.|TRBV2|18
CASSGLSQTHQGSYEQYF
>TRBJ2-7|few|TRBV6-2/TRBV6-3|11
CASTHRYEQYF
>TRBJ1-2|few|TRBV27|14
CASKRDPLDYGYTF
>TRBJ2-6|.|TRBV5-1|16
CASRTAGMSGANVLTF
>TRBJ2-3|.|TRBV3-1|16
CASSSLRRGSGDTQYF
>TRBJ2-2|few|TRBV15|15
CATSRDGGASGELFF
>TRBJ1-2|many|TRBV7-2|15
CASSLGPSLNYGYTF
>TRBJ2-7|few|TRBV24-1|16
CATSDYPGTGSDEQYF
>TRBJ1-1|.|TRBV9|13
CASSVRGQGRAFF
>TRBJ2-1|.|TRBV4-1|15
CASSQERLPSNEQFF
>TRBJ1-2|few|TRBV12-3/TRBV12-4|15
CASRNAGTGDYGYTF
>TRBJ2-7|.|TRBV10-3|11
CAIGGGQEQYF
>TRBJ1-5|few|TRBV28|14
CASSYGGDNQPQHF
>TRBJ1-4|few|TRBV10-3|13
CATSEGEGEKLFF
>TRBJ1-2|few|TRBV13|13
CASSPGTVDGYTF
>TRBJ1-2|.|TRBV10-3|15
CATKDTRTKDYGYTF
>TRBJ1-5|few|TRBV4-2|18
CASSQAPFTGTGRQPQHF
>TRBJ1-2|few|TRBV7-2|17
CASTLNPGTGAGGGYTF
>TRBJ2-1|many|TRBV4-3|13
CASSQATYNEQFF
>TRBJ2-7|.|TRBV3-1|15
CASSGLALSSYEQYF
>TRBJ2-3|few|TRBV4-3|14
CASSQEYRLNTQYF
>TRBJ2-1|.|TRBV2|11
CASTIGDEQFF
>TRBJ1-1|many|TRBV3-1|12
CASSQLNTEAFF
>TRBJ2-7|few|TRBV7-2|15
CASSLSRTGAYEQYF
>TRBJ2-7|.|TRBV9|15
CASSVAVGGYREQYF
>TRBJ2-6|few|TRBV7-2|15
CASSVTDSGANVLTF
>TRBJ2-3|.|TRBV6-5|16
CAGSYHPTDSTDTQYF